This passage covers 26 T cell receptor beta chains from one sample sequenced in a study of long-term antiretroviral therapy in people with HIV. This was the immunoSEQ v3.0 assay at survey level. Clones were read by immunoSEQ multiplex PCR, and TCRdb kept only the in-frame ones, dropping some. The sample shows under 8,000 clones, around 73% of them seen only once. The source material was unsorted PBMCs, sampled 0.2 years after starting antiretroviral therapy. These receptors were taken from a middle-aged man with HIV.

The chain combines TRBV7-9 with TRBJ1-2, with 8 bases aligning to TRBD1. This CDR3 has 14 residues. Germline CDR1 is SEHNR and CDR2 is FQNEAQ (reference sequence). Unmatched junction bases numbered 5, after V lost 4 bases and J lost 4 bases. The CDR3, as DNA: TGTGCCAGCAGCTCAGGGGGCGCGGCCTATGGCTACACCTTC. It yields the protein CASSSGGAAYGYTF.

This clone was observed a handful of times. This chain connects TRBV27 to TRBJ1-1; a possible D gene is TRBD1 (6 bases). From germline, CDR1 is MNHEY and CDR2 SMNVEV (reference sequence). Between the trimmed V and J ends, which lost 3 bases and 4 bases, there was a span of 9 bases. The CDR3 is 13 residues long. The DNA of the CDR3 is TGTGCCAGCAGTTTTTTAGGGGGCACTGAAGCTTTCTTT. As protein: CASSFLGGTEAFF.

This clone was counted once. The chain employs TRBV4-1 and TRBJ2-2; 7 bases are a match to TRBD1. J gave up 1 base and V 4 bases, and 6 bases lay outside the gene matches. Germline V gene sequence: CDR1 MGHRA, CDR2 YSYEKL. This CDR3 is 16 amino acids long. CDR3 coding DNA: TGCGCCAGCAGCCTCGGGACAGTGTTGAACACCGGGGAGCTGTTTTTT. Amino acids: CASSLGTVLNTGELFF.

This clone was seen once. The CDR3 DNA follows: TGTGCCAGCTTCGGACAGGGGTTGTACGAGCAGTACTTC. Translation: CASFGQGLYEQYF. The rearrangement uses TRBV2 and TRBJ2-7, with TRBD1 matching 9 bases. Germline trimming cut 8 bases from V and 4 bases from J; bases unmatched to any gene: 6. CDR1 is SNHLY and CDR2 is FYNNEI in the germline V gene. This CDR3 comprises 13 residues. Looking up the rest from reference TRBV2 and TRBJ2-7 gives the full variable domain: EPEVTQTPSHQVTQMGQEVILRCVPISNHLYFYWYRQILGQKVEFLVSFYNNEISEKSEIFDDQFSVERPDGSNFTLKIRSTKLEDSAMYFCASFGQGLYEQYFGPGTRLTVT.

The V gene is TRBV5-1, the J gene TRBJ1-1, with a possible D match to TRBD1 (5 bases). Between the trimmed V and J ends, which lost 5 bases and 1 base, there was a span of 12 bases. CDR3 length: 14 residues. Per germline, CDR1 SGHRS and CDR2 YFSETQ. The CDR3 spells CASSPGQGNTEAFF. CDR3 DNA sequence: TGCGCCAGCAGTCCGGGGCAGGGGAACACTGAAGCTTTCTTT.

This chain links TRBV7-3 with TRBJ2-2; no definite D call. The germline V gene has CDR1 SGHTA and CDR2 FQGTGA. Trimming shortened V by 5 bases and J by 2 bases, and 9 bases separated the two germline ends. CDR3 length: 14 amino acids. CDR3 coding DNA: TGTGCCAGCAGCGCACTACTTAACACCGGGGAGCTGTTTTTT. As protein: CASSALLNTGELFF.

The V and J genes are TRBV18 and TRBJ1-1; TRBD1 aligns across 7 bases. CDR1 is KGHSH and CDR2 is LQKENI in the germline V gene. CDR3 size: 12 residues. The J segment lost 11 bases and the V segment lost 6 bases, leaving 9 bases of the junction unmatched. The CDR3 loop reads CASSMRTGGAFF. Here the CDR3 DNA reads TGTGCCAGCTCGATGAGGACAGGAGGGGCTTTCTTT.

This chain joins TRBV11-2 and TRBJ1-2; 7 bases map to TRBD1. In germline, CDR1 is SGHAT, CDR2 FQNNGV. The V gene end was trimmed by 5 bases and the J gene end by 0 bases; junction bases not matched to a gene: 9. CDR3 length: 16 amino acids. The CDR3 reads CASSTGGQEANYGYTF. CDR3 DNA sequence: TGTGCCAGCAGCACAGGTGGACAGGAAGCTAACTATGGCTACACCTTC.

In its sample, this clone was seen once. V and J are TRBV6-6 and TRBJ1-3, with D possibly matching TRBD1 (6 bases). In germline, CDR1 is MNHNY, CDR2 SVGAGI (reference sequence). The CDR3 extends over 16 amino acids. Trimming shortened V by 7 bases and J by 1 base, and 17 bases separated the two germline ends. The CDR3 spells CASTEGGRASGNTIYF. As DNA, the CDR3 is TGTGCCAGCACTGAGGGGGGCAGGGCGTCTGGAAACACCATATATTTT.

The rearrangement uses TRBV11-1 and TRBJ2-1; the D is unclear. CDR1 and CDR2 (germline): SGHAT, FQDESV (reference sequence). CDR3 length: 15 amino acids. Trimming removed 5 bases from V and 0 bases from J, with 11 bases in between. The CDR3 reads CASSLDWSSYNEQFF. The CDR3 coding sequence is TGTGCCAGCAGCCTAGATTGGAGCTCCTACAATGAGCAGTTCTTC.

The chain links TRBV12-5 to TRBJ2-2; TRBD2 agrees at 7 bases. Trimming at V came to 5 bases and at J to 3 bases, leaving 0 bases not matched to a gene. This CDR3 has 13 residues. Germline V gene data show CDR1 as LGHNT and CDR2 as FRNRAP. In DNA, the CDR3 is TGTGCTAGTGGTAGCGGGGACACCGGGGAGCTGTTTTTT. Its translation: CASGSGDTGELFF.

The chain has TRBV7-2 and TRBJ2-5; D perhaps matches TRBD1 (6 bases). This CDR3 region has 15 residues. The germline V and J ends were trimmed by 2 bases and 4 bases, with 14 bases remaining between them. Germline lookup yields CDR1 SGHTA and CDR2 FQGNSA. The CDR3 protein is CASSLHFRGGETQYF. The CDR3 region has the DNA TGTGCCAGCAGCTTACACTTCAGGGGCGGAGAGACCCAGTACTTC.

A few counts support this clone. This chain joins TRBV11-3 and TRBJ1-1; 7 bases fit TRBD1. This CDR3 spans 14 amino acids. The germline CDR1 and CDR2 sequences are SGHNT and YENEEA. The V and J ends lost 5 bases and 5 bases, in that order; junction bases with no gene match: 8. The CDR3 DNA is TGTGCCAGCAGCACCAGACAGGGTTGGACTGAAGCTTTCTTT. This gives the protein CASSTRQGWTEAFF.

CDR3 sequence (DNA): TGTGCCAGTAGTATACCCGGGGACACCTCCTACGAGCAGTACTTC. Residues: CASSIPGDTSYEQYF. This sequence joins TRBV19 and TRBJ2-7; a possible D gene is TRBD1 (6 bases). Germline V gene data show CDR1 as LNHDA and CDR2 as SQIVND (reference sequence). With 2 bases removed from V and 0 bases from J, the gap between germline ends came to 11 bases. The CDR3 has 15 residues.

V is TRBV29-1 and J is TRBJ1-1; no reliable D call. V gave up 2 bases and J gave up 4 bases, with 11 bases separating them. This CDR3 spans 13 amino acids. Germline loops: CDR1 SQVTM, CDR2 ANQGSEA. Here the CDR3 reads CSVELSGGTEAFF. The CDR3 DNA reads TGCAGCGTTGAACTTTCGGGAGGCACTGAAGCTTTCTTT.

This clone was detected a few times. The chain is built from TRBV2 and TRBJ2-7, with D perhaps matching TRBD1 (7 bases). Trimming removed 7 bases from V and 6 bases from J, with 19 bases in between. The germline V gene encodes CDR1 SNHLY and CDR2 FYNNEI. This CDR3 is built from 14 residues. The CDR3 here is CASIKGAQGGEQYF. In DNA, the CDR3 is TGTGCCAGCATCAAAGGGGCCCAGGGGGGCGAGCAGTACTTC.

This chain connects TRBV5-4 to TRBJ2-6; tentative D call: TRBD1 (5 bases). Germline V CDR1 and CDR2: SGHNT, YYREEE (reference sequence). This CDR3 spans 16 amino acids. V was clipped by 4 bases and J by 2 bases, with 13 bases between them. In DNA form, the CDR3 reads TGTGCCAGCAGCCTAACCTCAGGGACTGGGGCCAACGTCCTGACTTTC. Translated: CASSLTSGTGANVLTF.

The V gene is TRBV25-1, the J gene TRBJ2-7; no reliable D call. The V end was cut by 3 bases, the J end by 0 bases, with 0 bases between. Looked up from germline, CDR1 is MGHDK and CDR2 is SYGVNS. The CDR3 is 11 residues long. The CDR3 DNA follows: TGTGCCAGCAGTGACTCCTACGAGCAGTACTTC. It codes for CASSDSYEQYF.

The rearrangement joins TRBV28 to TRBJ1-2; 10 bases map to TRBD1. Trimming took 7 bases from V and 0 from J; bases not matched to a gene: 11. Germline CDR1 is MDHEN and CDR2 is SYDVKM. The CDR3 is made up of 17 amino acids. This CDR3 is CASTSRGQGPANYGYTF. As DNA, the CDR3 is TGTGCCAGCACCTCCCGGGGACAGGGGCCTGCTAACTATGGCTACACCTTC.

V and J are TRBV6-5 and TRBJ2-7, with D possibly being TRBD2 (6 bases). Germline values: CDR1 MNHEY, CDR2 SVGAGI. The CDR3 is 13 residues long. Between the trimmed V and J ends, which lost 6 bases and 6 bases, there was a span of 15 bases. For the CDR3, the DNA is TGTGCCAGCAGGCCCAAAGGAGGGCTCGAGCAGTACTTC. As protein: CASRPKGGLEQYF.

The CDR3 DNA is TGTGCCAGCAGTTACAGGGACCCTGGGGCCAACGTCCTGACTTTC. This gives the protein CASSYRDPGANVLTF. The chain recombines TRBV6-5 with TRBJ2-6; D possibly matches TRBD1 or TRBD2 (5 bases each). Germline lookup yields CDR1 MNHEY and CDR2 SVGAGI. CDR3 size: 15 residues. The V end was cut by 2 bases, the J end by 2 bases, with 7 bases between.

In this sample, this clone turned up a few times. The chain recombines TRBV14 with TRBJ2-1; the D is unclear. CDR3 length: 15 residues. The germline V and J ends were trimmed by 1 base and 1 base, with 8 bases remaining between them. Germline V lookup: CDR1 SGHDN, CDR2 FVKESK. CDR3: CASSQGTASYNEQFF. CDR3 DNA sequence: TGTGCCAGCAGCCAAGGGACGGCTTCCTACAATGAGCAGTTCTTC.

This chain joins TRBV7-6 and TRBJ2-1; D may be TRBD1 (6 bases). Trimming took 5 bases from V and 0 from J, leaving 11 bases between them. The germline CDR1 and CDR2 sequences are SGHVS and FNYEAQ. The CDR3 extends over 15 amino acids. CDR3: CASSAEGDSYNEQFF. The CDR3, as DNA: TGTGCCAGCAGCGCCGAGGGGGACTCCTACAATGAGCAGTTCTTC. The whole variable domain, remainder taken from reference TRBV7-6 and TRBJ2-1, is GAGVSQSPRYKVTKRGQDVALRCDPISGHVSLYWYRQALGQGPEFLTYFNYEAQQDKSGLPNDRFSAERPEGSISTLTIQRTEQRDSAMYRCASSAEGDSYNEQFFGPGTRLTVL.

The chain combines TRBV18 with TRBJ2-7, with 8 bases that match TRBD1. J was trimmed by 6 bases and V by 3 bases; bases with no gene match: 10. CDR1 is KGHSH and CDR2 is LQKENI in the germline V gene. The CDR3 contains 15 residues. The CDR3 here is CASSPVETGEREQYF. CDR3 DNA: TGTGCCAGCTCACCCGTTGAGACAGGGGAGCGCGAGCAGTACTTC.

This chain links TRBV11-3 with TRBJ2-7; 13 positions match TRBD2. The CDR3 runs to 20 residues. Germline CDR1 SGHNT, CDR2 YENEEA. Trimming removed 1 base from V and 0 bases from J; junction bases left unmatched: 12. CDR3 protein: CASSLVGTVRLAGGSYEQYF. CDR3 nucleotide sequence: TGTGCCAGCAGCTTAGTCGGGACAGTACGACTAGCGGGGGGCTCCTACGAGCAGTACTTC.

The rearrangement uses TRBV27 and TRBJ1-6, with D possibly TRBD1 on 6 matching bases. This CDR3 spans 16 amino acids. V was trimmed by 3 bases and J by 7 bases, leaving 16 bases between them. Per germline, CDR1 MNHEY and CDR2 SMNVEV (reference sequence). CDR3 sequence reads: CASSFFGGRGNSPLHF. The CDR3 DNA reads TGTGCCAGCAGTTTTTTTGGAGGGAGGGGGAATTCACCCCTCCACTTT.